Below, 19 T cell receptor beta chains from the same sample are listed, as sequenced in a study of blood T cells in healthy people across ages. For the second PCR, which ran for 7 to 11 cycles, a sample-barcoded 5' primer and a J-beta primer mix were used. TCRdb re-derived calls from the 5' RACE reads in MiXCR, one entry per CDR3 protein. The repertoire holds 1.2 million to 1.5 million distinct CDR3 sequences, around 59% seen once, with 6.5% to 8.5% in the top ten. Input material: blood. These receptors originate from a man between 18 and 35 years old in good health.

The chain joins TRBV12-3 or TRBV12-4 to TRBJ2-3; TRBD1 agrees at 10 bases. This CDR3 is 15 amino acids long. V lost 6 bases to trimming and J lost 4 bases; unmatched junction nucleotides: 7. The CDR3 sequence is CASSRGQGEADTQYF. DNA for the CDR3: TGTGCCAGCAGCCGCGGACAGGGGGAAGCAGATACGCAGTATTTT.

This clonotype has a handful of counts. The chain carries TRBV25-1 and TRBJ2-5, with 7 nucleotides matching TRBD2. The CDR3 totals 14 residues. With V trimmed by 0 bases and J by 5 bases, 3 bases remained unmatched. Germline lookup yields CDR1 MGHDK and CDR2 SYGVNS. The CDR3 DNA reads TGTGCCAGCAGTGAATACGGGGAGGGGGAGACCCAGTACTTC. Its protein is CASSEYGEGETQYF. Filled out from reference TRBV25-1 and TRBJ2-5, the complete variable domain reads EADIYQTPRYLVIGTGKKITLECSQTMGHDKMYWYQQDPGMELHLIHYSYGVNSTEKGDLSSESTVSRIRTEHFPLTLESARPSHTSQYLCASSEYGEGETQYFGPGTRLLVL.

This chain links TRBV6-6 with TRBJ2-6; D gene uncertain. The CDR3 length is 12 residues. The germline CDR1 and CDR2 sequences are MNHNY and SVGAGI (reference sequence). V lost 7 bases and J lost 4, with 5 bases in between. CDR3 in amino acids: CASKEGANVLTF. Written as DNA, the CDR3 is TGTGCCAGCAAGGAGGGGGCCAACGTCCTGACTTTC.

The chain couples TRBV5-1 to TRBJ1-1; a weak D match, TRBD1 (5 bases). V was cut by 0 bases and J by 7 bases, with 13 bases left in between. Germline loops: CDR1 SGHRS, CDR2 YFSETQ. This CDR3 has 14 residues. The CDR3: CASSLGVGDGEAFF. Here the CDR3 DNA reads TGCGCCAGCAGCTTGGGAGTTGGGGACGGTGAAGCTTTCTTT.

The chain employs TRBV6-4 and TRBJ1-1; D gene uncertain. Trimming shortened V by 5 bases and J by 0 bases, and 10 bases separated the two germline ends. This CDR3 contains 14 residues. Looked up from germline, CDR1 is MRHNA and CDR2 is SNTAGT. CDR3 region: CASSPTDVNTEAFF. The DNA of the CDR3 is TGTGCCAGCAGTCCGACTGACGTGAACACTGAAGCTTTCTTT.

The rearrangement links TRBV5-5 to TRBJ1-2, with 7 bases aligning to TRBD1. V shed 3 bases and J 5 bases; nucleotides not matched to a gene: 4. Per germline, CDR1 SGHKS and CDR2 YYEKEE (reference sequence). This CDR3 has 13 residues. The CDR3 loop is CASSSGTEYGYTF. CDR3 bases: TGTGCCAGCAGCTCCGGGACAGAATATGGCTACACCTTC. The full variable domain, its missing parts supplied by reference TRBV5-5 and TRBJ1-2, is DAGVTQSPTHLIKTRGQQVTLRCSPISGHKSVSWYQQVLGQGPQFIFQYYEKEERGRGNFPDRFSARQFPNYSSELNVNALLLGDSALYLCASSSGTEYGYTFGSGTRLTVV.

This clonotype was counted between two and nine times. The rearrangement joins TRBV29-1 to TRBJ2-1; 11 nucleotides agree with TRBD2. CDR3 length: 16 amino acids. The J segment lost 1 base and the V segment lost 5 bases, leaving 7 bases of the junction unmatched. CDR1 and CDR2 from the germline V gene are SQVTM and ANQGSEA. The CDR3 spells CSVTYLAGGSYNEQFF. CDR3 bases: TGCAGCGTTACCTATTTAGCGGGGGGGTCCTACAATGAGCAGTTCTTC.

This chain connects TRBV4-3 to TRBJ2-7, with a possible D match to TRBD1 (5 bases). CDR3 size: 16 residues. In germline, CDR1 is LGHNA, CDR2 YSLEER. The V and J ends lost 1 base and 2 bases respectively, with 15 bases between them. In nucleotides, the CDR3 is TGCGCCAGCAGCCAAGGAAAGCCGACAGCGCCCTACGAGCAGTACTTC. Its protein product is CASSQGKPTAPYEQYF.

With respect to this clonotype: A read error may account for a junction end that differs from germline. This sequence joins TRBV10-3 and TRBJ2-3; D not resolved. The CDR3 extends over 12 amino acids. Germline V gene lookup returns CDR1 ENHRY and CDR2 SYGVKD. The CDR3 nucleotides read TGTGCCGTCAGTGACGGAACAGATACGCAGTATTTT. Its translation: CAVSDGTDTQYF.

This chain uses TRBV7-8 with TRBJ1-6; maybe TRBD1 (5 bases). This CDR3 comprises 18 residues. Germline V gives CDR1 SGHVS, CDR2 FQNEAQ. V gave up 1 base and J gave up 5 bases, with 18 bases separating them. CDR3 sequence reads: CASSLGTPTATNNSPLHF. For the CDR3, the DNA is TGTGCCAGCAGCTTAGGGACCCCGACAGCTACCAATAATTCACCCCTCCACTTT.

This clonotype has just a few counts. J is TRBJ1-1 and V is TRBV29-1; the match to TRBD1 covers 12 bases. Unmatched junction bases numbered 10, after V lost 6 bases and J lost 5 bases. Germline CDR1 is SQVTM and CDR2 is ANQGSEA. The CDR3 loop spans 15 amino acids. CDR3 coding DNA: TGCAGCGTGAAACGGGGACAGGGGGCGAGGACTGAAGCTTTCTTT. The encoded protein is CSVKRGQGARTEAFF.

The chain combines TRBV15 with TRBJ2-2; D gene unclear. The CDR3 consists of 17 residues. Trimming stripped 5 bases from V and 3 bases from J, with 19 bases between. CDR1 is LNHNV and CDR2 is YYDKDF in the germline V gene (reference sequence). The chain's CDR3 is CATSEPGGPRHTGELFF. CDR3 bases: TGTGCCACCAGCGAACCGGGCGGACCCCGACACACCGGGGAGCTGTTTTTT.

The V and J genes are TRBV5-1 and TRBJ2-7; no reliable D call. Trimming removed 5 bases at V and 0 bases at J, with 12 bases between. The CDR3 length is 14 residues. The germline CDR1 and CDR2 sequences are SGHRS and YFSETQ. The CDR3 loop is CASRPSYPSYEQYF. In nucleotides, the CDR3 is TGCGCCAGCAGGCCAAGCTACCCCTCCTACGAGCAGTACTTC.

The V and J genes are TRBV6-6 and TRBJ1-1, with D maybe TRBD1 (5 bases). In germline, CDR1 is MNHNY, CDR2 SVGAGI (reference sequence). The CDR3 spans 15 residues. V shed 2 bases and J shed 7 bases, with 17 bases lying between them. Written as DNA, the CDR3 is TGTGCCAGCAGTTACCCGACCTTAGGGGATGATGAAGCTTTCTTT. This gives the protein CASSYPTLGDDEAFF.

This chain's CDR3 is CSVDVMGGGTQYF. Here the CDR3 DNA reads TGCAGCGTTGATGTGATGGGTGGAGGTACGCAGTATTTT. This chain connects TRBV29-1 to TRBJ2-3; possible D gene TRBD2, 5 bases. Germline V gene data show CDR1 as SQVTM and CDR2 as ANQGSEA. The CDR3 has 13 residues. Trimming shortened V by 3 bases and J by 8 bases, and 15 bases separated the two germline ends.

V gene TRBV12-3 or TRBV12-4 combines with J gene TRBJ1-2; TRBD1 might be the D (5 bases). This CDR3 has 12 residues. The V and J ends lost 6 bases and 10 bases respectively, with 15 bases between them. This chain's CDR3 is CASSLSGTYYTF. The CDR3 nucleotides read TGTGCCAGCAGCTTATCAGGGACTTACTACACCTTC.

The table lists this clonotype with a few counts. The DNA of the CDR3 is TGCAGTGCTAGAGATCCCCAGACTGGCGAGCAGTACTTC. The encoded protein is CSARDPQTGEQYF. The V and J genes are TRBV20-1 and TRBJ2-7; no clear D. V lost 0 bases, J lost 6 bases, and 12 bases lay in between. The V gene's germline CDR1 is DFQATT and CDR2 SNEGSKA (reference sequence). The CDR3 consists of 13 residues.

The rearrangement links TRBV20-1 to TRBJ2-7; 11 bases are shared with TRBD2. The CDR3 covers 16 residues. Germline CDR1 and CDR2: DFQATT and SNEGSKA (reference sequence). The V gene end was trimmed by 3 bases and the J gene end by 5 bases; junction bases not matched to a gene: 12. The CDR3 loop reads CSASPISGRAVNEQYF. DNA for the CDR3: TGCAGTGCTAGCCCGATTAGCGGGAGGGCCGTGAACGAGCAGTACTTC.

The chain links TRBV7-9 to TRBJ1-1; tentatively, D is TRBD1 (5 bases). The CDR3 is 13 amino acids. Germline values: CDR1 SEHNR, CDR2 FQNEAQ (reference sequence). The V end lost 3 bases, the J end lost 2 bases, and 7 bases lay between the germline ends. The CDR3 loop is CASSFGDNTEAFF. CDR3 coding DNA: TGTGCCAGCAGCTTCGGGGACAACACTGAAGCTTTCTTT.